Sequencing of this T cell receptor (beta chain) was carried out in a study of radiotherapy plus CTLA-4 blockade in lung cancer (dated by TCRdb to the late 2010s). Notes on the research overall: Objective responses were observed in 18% of enrolled patients, and disease control was achieved in 25% to 35%. Overall results and qualifications from the work: After treatment with radiotherapy and ipilimumab, TCR clones that originated in tumors expanded in peripheral blood. Increased serum interferon-beta after radiation, together with early dynamic changes in blood T cell clones, were reported to be the strongest predictors of response.

The CDR3 sequence holds 13 residues, the cysteine and phenylalanine included. Only the CDR3 portion is preserved as DNA: 39 bases, with reading frame beginning at the first base. CDR1 and CDR2 are drawn from the germline V gene: SQVTM, ANQGSEA. The study evaluated CTLA-4 blockade (ipilimumab) given together with focal radiation therapy in patients who had chemo-refractory metastatic non-small-cell lung cancer. With respect to this clone: Its recognized antigen is unknown. The junction differs from germline at one of its ends, possibly a read error.

Receptor amplification or capture employed the immunoSEQ multiplex PCR assay. Entries here come from immuneACCESS through TCRdb and include only in-frame sequences with V and J called. Some clones fail to appear in such tables; in the studies checked, an unresolved V gene covers under half of the shortfall, and the cause of the remainder is unknown. The sample table contains 80,000 or so clones; only one count was recorded for 78% of them. The ten top clones hold 20% to 25% of the sample. This clonotype was sampled from a human donor with non-small cell lung cancer whose response to radiotherapy plus ipilimumab could not be evaluated. Some clones in this sample may be carry-over from other donors' samples. Here the chain combines TRBV29-1 and TRBJ2-5; a tentative D match to TRBD1 spans 5 bases. Here the sequenced sample was peripheral blood, taken from a patient treated with radiotherapy plus ipilimumab. The sequence in DNA is TGCAGCGTTGGTCAGGGTCCCCCTTACGAGCAGCACTTC. Its product reads: CSVGQGPPYEQHF.